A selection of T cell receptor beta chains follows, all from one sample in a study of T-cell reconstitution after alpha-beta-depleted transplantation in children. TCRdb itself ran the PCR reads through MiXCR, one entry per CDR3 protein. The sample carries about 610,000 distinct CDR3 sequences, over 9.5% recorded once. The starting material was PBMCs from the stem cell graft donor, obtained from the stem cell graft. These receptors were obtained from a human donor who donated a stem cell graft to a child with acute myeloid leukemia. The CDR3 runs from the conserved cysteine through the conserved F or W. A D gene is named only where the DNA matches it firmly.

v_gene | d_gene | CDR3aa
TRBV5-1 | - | CASSLEILDTDTQYF
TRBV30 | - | CAWSALARYSDYEQYF
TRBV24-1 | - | CATSDMRELFF
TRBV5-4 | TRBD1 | CASRRTGENSPLHF
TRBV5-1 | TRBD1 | CASSLGQGARGEAFF
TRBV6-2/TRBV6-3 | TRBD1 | CASSYSITRGRYFYEQYF
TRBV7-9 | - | CASSLPRDTQYF
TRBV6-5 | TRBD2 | CASRSISAGSLNEQFF
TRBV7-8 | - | CASSLTSFGDEQFF
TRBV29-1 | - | CSVPTDRIFSYNEQFF
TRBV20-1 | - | CSASEGQRKETQYF
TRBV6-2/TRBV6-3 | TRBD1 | CASSYGTGGPKSNQPQHF
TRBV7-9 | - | CASSALGRGTYGYTF
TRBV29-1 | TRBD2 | CSVRLAGVTETQYF
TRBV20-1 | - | CSAIGAGSTDTQYF
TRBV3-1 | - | CASSQVTEPGELFF
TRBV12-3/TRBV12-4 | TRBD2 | CASSPGGRVSTDTQYF
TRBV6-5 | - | CASSLIRGGSYNEQFF
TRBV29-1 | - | CSVAKRAGRAFF
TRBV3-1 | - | CASSRYTGTNTGELFF
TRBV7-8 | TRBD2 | CASSPGGLGSGANVLTF
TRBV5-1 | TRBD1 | CASSWGTGPRVGELFF
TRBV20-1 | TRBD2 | CSGREESYEQYF
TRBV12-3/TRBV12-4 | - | CASSQVLRTGELFF
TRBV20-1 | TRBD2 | CSAEDLASGYNEQFF
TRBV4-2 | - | CASSQDYKIGELFF
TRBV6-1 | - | CASSLQGGGGAYEQYF
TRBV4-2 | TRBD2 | CASSQEGTASGRRETQYF
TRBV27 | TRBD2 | CASSYRLAGDLDEQYF
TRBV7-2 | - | CASSLSAGRGTEAFF
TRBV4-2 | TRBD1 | CASSQFDRDTGNTIYF
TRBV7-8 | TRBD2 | CASSLGTSGLNIEQFF
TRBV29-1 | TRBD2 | CSVEDGRAPYEQYF
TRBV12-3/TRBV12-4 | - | CASSDVTPKAQETQYF
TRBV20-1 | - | CSAGQLEKLFF
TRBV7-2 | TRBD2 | CASSLRAGALDNEQFF
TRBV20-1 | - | CSARDWKAVQETQYF
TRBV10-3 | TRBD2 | CAISESVGTSENEQFF
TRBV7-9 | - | CASSSGVRTDTQYF
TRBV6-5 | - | CASSYKLAQVDTQYF
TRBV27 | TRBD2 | CASSSYGTTNTGELFF
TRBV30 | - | CAWSVREGWNQPQHF
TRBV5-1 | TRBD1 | CASSRSTGTTGELFF
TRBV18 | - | CASSPQDSGGTGELFF
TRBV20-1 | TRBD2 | CSAWTSGYEQYF
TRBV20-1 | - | CSAYRDGYEQYF
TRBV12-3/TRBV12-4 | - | CASSLDNRANTEAFF
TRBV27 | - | CASSLRVTSPLHF
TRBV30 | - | CAWSTLRAGYEQYF
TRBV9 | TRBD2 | CASSVVSTELAGGLSYNEQFF
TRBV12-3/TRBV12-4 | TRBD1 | CASSFRDRGNGYTF
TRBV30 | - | CAWRGLPGTVGQYF
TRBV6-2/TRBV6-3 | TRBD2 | CASRTRLANVYEQYF